The T cell receptor (beta chain) described here comes from a study of Graves' ophthalmopathy and Graves' hyperthyroidism. The TCR beta CDR3 regions underwent amplification from RNA transcripts. Second-round multiplex PCR came after a first-round RT-PCR that employed HTBI primers. One entry per CDR3 protein results from TCRdb running MiXCR on the multiplex PCR reads. Among around 600,000 distinct CDR3 sequences listed, 35% to 45% were seen once. Trimming cost V 0 bases and J 3 bases, with 6 bases left between them. The CDR3 runs 14 residues. CDR1 is SGHRS and CDR2 is YFSETQ in the germline V gene. As the starting material, more than 7.5 ml of fresh peripheral blood yielded the PBMCs.

The specimen sequenced was peripheral blood. This clonotype originated in an adult man with Graves' ophthalmopathy. The chain uses TRBV5-1 and TRBJ2-2, with D hard to call. The CDR3 DNA reads TGCGCCAGCAGCTTGGTCGCGGACACCGGGGAGCTGTTTTTT. Translation: CASSLVADTGELFF.